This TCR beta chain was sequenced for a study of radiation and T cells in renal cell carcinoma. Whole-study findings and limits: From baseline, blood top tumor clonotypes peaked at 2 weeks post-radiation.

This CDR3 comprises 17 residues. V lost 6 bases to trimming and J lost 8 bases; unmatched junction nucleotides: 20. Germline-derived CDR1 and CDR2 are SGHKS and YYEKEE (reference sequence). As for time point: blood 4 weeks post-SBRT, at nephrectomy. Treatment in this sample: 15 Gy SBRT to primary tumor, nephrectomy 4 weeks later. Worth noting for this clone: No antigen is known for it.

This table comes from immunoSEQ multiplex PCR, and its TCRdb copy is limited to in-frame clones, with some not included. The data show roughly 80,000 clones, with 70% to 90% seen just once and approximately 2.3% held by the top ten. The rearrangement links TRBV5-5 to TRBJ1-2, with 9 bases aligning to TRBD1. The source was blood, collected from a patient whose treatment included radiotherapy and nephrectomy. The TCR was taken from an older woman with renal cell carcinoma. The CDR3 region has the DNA TGTGCCAGCATCCTAAGACCGGGACAGGGAGCGGGCGGCGGCTACACCTTC. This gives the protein CASILRPGQGAGGGYTF.